This TCR beta chain was found in a study of T cell repertoires and HLA-DP antigens listed by TCRdb under 2018. Regarding the study in general: The study used an in vitro model of CD4+ T cell alloreactivity against allogeneic HLA-DP presented by transduced HeLa cells. The two alloantigens modelled structurally similar versus dissimilar alloantigens, differing from self at one and about ten peptide-binding groove amino acids, respectively. The three donors were two male and one female, with ages ranging from the 18-to-29 to the 60-to-69 age band. Points the paper makes about the study in general: Separate analysis of naive and memory CD4+ repertoires was not performed. Clones undetected before culture had an average cumulative frequency of about 35% against one allele and 50.6% against the other. Limitations included only a few donors, a non-physiological HeLa antigen-presenting system, and the use of total CD4+ responder cells.

Notes on this clone: No clone much larger than this one lies a single base away; base qualities are absent.

The immunoSEQ multiplex PCR, with forward primers for 54 TRBV segments and reverse primers for 13 TRBJ segments, was used to amplify TCRB CDR3 regions. Survey resolution, with a target of fewer than 70,000 T cell genomes, was applied to the sequencing of cultured samples. Sequencing of the amplicons on an Illumina HiSeq System generated 87 bp reads spanning the CDR3. On the authors' methods: PCR and sequencing errors in the reads were corrected, and alignment to IMGT reference sequences was used to define CDR3 regions. Template and unique rearrangement counts were estimated using synthetic template pools. Clonality was computed by subtracting Pielou's evenness from 1. The Daley-Smith estimator was used to estimate richness. Morisita's index served as the measure of repertoire overlap. A clone counted as low-abundance if it appeared in cultured samples but went undetected in the pre-culture repertoire of the same donor. Drawn from immuneACCESS, this table holds only the in-frame rearrangements with V and J called that TCRdb kept. Clones are partly lost; checked studies trace under half to an unresolved V gene and leave the rest unexplained. D and trimming were read from the DNA, whereas the V and J calls and clone size are those reported in that table. This sample lists thousands of clones; roughly 72% were detected once. Of the sample, about 50% is held by the ten largest clones.

Once expanded for around 15 days, the cultured CD4+ cells were restimulated for roughly 26 h using HeLa cells that expressed the same allogeneic DPB1. To serve as antigen-presenting cells, HeLa stimulator cells were retrovirally transduced with HLA-DPA1/DPB1, HLA-DM, invariant chain and CD80. Untouched CD4+ T cells were isolated from Ficoll-separated PBMC through negative selection with magnetic beads, and an average purity of about 98% was reached. CD4+ responders were cocultured at a 3:1 ratio with 100 Gy-irradiated HeLa cells in medium containing about 53 U/mL IL-2 and roughly 9.3% human AB serum. Magnetic beads were used to isolate untouched CD4+ T cells from Ficoll-separated PBMC, giving 95% to 98% purity with negligible CD8+ contamination. Peripheral blood mononuclear cells came from the buffy coats of a few healthy blood donors. Each of the three donors was CMV seronegative. The DNeasy Blood & Tissue Kit was used to extract genomic DNA.

The CDR3 holds 20 amino acids from the cysteine to the phenylalanine. Kept here is only the CDR3 DNA, which spans 60 bases and is read in frame from base 1. V loses 2 bases at its end and J loses 1 base; junction bases beyond the gene matches: 16. CDR1 and CDR2 are read off the germline V gene as MDHEN and SYDVKM. The clonotype was recovered from a man aged 50-59 years in good health and CMV-seronegative. Input material: CD137- CD4+ T cells from cultured PBMCs. The chain is made from TRBV28 and TRBJ2-1; 8 nucleotides in the junction match TRBD2. The CDR3 loop reads CASSLLSGRGGRRSYNEQFF. The DNA sequence reads TGTGCCAGCAGTTTACTCAGCGGGAGAGGGGGGCGTAGGTCCTACAATGAGCAGTTCTTC.